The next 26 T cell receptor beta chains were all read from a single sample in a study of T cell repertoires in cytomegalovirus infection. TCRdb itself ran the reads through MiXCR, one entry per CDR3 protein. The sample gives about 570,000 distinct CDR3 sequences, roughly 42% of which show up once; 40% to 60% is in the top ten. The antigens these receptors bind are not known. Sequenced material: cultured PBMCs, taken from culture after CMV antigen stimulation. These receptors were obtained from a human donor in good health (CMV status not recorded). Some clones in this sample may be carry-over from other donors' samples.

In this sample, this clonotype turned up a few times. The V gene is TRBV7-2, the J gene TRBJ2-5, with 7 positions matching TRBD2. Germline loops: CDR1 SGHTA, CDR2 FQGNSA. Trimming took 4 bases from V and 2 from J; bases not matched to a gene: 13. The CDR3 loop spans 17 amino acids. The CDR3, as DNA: TGTGCCAGCAGCTCCTTCACTTGGGAGGGCATACAAGAGACCCAGTACTTC. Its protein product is CASSSFTWEGIQETQYF.

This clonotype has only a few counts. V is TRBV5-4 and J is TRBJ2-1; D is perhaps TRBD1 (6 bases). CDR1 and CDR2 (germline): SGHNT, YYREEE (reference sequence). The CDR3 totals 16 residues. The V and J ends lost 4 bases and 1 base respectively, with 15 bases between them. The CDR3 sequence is CASSQKTGQSYNEQFF. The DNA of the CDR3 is TGTGCCAGCAGCCAGAAGACAGGTCAATCCTACAATGAGCAGTTCTTC.

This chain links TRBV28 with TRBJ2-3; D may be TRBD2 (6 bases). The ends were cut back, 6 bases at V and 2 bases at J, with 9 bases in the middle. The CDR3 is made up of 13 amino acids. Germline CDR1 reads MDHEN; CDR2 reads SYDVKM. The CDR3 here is CASSRRVTDTQYF. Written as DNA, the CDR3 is TGTGCCAGCAGCCGGAGGGTCACAGATACGCAGTATTTT. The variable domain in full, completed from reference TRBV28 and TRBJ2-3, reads DVKVTQSSRYLVKRTGEKVFLECVQDMDHENMFWYRQDPGLGLRLIYFSYDVKMKEKGDIPEGYSVSREKKERFSLILESASTNQTSMYLCASSRRVTDTQYFGPGTRLTVL.

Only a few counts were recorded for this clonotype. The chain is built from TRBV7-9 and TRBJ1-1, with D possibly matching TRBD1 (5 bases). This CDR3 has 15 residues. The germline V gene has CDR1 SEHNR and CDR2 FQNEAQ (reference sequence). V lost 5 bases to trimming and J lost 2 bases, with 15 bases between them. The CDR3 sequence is CASSHIGGTNTEAFF. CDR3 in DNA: TGTGCCAGCAGCCACATTGGGGGAACCAACACTGAAGCTTTCTTT.

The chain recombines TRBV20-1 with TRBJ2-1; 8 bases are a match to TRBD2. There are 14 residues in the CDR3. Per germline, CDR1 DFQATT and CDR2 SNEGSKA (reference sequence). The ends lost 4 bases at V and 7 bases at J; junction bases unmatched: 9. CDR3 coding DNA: TGCAGTGCTAATGGCGGGGGGTTACGGAATGAGCAGTTCTTC. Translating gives CSANGGGLRNEQFF.

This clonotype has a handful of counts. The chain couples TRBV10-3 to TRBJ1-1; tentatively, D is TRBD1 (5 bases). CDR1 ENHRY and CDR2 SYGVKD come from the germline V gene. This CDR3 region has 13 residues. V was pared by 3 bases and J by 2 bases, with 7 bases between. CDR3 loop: CAISDGANTEAFF. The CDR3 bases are TGTGCCATCAGTGACGGGGCTAACACTGAAGCTTTCTTT.

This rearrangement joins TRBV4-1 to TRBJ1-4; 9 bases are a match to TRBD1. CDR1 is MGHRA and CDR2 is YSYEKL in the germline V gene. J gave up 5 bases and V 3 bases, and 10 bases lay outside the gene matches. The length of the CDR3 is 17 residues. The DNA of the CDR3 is TGCGCCAGCAGCCAGAAGACGCCGGGACAGGGAAATGAAAAACTGTTTTTT. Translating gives CASSQKTPGQGNEKLFF.

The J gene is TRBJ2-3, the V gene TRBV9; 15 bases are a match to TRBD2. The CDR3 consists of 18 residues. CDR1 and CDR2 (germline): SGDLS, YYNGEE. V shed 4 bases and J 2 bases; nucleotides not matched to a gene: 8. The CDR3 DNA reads TGTGCCAGCAGCCCAGGCGGACTAGCGGGAGGGCCCACAGATACGCAGTATTTT. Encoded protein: CASSPGGLAGGPTDTQYF.

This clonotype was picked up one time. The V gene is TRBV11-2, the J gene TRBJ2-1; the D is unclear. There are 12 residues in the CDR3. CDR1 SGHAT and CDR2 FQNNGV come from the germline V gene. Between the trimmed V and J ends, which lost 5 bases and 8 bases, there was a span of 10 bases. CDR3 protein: CASSPDPDEQFF. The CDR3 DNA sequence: TGTGCCAGCAGCCCGGATCCGGATGAGCAGTTCTTC.

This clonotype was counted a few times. This chain's CDR3 is CASPKGIWGYGYTF. The CDR3 DNA reads TGCGCCAGCCCCAAGGGGATTTGGGGCTATGGCTACACCTTC. The gene calls are TRBV4-3 and TRBJ1-2, with D maybe TRBD1 (5 bases). The CDR3 is 14 amino acids. V lost 8 bases, J lost 4 bases, and 17 bases lay in between. Germline V gives CDR1 LGHNA, CDR2 YSLEER.

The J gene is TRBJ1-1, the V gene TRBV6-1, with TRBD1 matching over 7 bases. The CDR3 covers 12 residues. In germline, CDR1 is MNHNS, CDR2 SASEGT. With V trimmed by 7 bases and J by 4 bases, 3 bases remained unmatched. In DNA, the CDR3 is TGTGCCAGCAAGGACAGGCCCACTGAAGCTTTCTTT. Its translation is CASKDRPTEAFF.

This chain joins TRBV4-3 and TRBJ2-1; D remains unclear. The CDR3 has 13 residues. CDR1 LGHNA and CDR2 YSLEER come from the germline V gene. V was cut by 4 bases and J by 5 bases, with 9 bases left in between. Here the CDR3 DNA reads TGCGCCAGCAGCCCCTATTCTCACAATGAGCAGTTCTTC. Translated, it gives CASSPYSHNEQFF.

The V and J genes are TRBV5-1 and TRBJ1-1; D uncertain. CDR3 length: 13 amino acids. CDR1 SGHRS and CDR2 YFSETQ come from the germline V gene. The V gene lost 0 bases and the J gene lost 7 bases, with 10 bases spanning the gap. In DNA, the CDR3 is TGCGCCAGCAGCTTGGAAGGGTTTAATGAAGCTTTCTTT. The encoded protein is CASSLEGFNEAFF.

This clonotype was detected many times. CDR3 loop: CASSFPSTDTQYF. Here the CDR3 DNA reads TGTGCCAGCAGTTTTCCGAGCACAGATACGCAGTATTTT. The chain combines TRBV12-3 or TRBV12-4 with TRBJ2-3; no firm D call. V lost 3 bases, J lost 0 bases, and 4 bases lay in between. This CDR3 is 13 amino acids long.

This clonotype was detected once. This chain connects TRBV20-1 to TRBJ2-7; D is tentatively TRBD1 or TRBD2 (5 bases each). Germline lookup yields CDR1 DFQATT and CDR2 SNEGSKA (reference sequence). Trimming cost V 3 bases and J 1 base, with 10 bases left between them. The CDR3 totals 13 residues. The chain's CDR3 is CSARSGRSYEQYF. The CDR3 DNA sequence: TGCAGTGCTAGGTCGGGACGGTCCTACGAGCAGTACTTC.

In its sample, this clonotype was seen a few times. CDR3 region: CASSQGWGINEKLFF. As DNA, the CDR3 is TGTGCCAGCAGCCAAGGATGGGGAATTAATGAAAAACTGTTTTTT. The chain is built from TRBV3-1 and TRBJ1-4; D is unclear. The CDR3 sequence is 15 residues long. V lost 1 base to trimming and J lost 4 bases, with 10 bases between them. Germline V lookup: CDR1 LGHDT, CDR2 YNNKEL (reference sequence).

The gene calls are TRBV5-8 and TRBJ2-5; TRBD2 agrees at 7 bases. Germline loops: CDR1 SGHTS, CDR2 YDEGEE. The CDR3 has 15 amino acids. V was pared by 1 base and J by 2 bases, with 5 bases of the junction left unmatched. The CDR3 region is CASSLPRGGQETQYF. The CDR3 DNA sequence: TGTGCCAGCAGCTTGCCCCGGGGAGGGCAAGAGACCCAGTACTTC.

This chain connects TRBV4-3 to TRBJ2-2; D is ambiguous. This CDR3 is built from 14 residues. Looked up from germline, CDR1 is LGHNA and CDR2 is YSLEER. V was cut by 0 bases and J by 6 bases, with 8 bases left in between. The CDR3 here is CASSQELYAGELFF. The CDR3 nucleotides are TGCGCCAGCAGCCAAGAATTGTACGCCGGGGAGCTGTTTTTT.

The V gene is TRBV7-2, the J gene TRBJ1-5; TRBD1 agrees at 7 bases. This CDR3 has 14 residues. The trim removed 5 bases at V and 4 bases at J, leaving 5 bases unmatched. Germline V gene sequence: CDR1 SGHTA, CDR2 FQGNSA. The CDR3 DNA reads TGTGCCAGCAGCCCTGCGACAGGGAATCAGCCCCAGCATTTT. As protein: CASSPATGNQPQHF.

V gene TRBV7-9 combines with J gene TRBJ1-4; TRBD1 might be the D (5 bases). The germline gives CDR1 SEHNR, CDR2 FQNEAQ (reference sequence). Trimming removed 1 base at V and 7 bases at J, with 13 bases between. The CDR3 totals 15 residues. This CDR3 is CASSLGASGGEKLFF. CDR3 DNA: TGTGCCAGCAGCTTAGGGGCGTCGGGGGGTGAAAAACTGTTTTTT.

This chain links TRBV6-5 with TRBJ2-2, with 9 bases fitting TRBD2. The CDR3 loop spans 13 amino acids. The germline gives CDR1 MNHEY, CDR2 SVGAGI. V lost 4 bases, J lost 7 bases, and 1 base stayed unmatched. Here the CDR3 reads CASSSAGGGELFF. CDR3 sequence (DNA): TGTGCCAGCAGTTCAGCGGGAGGCGGGGAGCTGTTTTTT.

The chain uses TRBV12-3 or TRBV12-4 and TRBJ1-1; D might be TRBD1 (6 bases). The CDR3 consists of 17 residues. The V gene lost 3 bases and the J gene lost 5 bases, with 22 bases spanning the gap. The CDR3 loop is CASSLTRWRTGTTEAFF. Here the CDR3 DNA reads TGTGCCAGCAGTTTGACCCGCTGGCGTACGGGGACAACTGAAGCTTTCTTT.

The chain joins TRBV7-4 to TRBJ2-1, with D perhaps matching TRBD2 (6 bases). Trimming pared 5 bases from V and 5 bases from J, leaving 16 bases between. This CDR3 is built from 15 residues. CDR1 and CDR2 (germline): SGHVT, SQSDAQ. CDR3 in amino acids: CASSLLGGDDNEQFF. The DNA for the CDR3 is TGTGCCAGCAGCCTCCTCGGAGGGGACGACAATGAGCAGTTCTTC.

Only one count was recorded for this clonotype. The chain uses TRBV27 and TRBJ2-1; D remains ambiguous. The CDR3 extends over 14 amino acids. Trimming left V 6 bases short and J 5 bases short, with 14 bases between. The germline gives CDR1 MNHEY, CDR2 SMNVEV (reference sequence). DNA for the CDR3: TGTGCCAGCAGGCCGGGCTACGGACACAATGAGCAGTTCTTC. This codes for CASRPGYGHNEQFF.

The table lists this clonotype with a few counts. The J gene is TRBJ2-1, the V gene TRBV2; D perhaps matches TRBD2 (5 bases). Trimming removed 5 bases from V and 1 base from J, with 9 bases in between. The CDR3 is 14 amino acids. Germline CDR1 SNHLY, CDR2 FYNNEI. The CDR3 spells CASSRSGSYNEQFF. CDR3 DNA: TGTGCCAGCAGTAGGTCGGGGTCCTACAATGAGCAGTTCTTC.

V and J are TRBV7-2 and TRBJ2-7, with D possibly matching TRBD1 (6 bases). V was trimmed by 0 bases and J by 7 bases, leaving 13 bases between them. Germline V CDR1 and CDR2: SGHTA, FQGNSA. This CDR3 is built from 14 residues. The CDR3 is CASSLALGAEEQYF. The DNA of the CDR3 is TGTGCCAGCAGCTTAGCGCTGGGGGCGGAAGAGCAGTACTTC.